This TCR beta chain was found in a study of cytomegalovirus exposure and HLA in healthy donors. Study overall: Unique TCRs from HLA-typed donors, some 85 million of them, were held in an early data release. Assignment to the Caucasian-associated ancestry cluster applied to around 76% of the approximately 400 genotyped donors.

Germline V gives CDR1 MDHEN, CDR2 SYDVKM. The CDR3 is 15 amino acids. Trimming pared 6 bases from V and 0 bases from J, leaving 12 bases between. Concerning this clone itself: What it binds is not known.

Study-wide results and caveats: The dataset shows that most TCR sequences were rare, while some public TCRs occurred in many donors. Earlier results showed most TCR beta V segments being productive about 90% or about 30% of the time.

The PCR employed 60 Vbeta primers together with 13 Jbeta primers. TCRdb's copy holds only in-frame clones and misses some; the assay was immunoSEQ multiplex PCR. The sample has 190,000 or so clones; over 65% are singletons. This clonotype was sampled from a boy aged 2 to 9 in good health and CMV-seronegative. Sequenced material: PBMCs. This chain links TRBV28 with TRBJ2-1; weak D call: TRBD2 (6 bases). CDR3 in amino acids: CASRGGIPSYNEQFF. CDR3 sequence (DNA): TGTGCCAGCAGAGGCGGGATCCCCTCCTACAATGAGCAGTTCTTC.